Included here is one T cell receptor beta chain sequence, with context. Its antigen is still unknown. TCRdb re-analysed the reads in MiXCR, keeping a single row per CDR3 protein. The data hold around 110,000 distinct CDR3 sequences, with around 10% observed a single time. V was shortened by 4 bases and J by 7 bases, with 8 bases between the two germline ends. The CDR3 spans 13 residues. The sample belongs to a study of T cell repertoires in cytomegalovirus infection. At the level of the study: Matching HLA type, along with CMV infection, was indicated by public TCR beta signatures. Study results and limitations: The cumulative frequency of public TCR beta families distinguished individuals who carried CMV together with the relevant HLA. The ex vivo response was dominated by HLA-C-restricted CMV-specific TCR beta clonotypes.

The chain links TRBV12-3 or TRBV12-4 to TRBJ1-6, with D hard to call. This receptor was obtained from a human donor in good health (CMV status not recorded). Some clones in this sample may be carry-over from other donors' samples. Sequenced material: PBMCs, sequenced either directly or after in vitro stimulation (not recorded which). The CDR3 here is CASSSLWNSPLHF. In DNA, the CDR3 is TGTGCCAGCAGTTCCCTCTGGAATTCACCCCTCCACTTT.